Presented here are 10 T cell receptor beta chains from one specimen sequenced in a study of shared clonotypes between healthy human individuals. The protocol was immunoSEQ multiplex PCR, while the TCRdb copy is restricted to in-frame clones and leaves out a portion. The profile covers hundreds of thousands of clones, with about 74% appearing a single time and more than 1.5% taken by the ten largest. Sequences were obtained from memory CD4+ T cells sorted from blood. Documented subset: CD45RA-negative fraction. These receptors all stem from a woman in her twenties or thirties in good health.

The V and J genes are TRBV6-5 and TRBJ1-3, with a weak D call TRBD1 (5 bases). Germline assignment: CDR1 MNHEY and CDR2 SVGAGI. This CDR3 has 16 residues. With 0 bases removed from V and 1 base from J, the gap between germline ends came to 10 bases. In DNA form, the CDR3 reads TGTGCCAGCAGTTACTCGATGGGGGGGTCTGGAAACACCATATATTTT. The encoded protein is CASSYSMGGSGNTIYF.

The rearrangement links TRBV28 to TRBJ1-2, with 10 positions matching TRBD1. Looked up from germline, CDR1 is MDHEN and CDR2 is SYDVKM. This CDR3 has 15 residues. Unmatched junction bases numbered 10, after V lost 2 bases and J lost 10 bases. In DNA, the CDR3 is TGTGCCAGCAGTTTAAGCGGGACAGGGGTCTTTCACTACACCTTC. This sequence encodes CASSLSGTGVFHYTF.

The J gene is TRBJ2-2, the V gene TRBV7-7; tentatively, D is TRBD2 (6 bases). There are 13 residues in the CDR3. V shed 6 bases and J shed 7 bases, with 12 bases lying between them. Germline values: CDR1 SSHAT, CDR2 FNYEAQ (reference sequence). This CDR3 reads CASRFSGDGELFF. For the CDR3, the DNA is TGTGCCAGCAGGTTTTCGGGAGACGGGGAGCTGTTTTTT.

The chain is built from TRBV6-1 and TRBJ2-2; perhaps TRBD1 as D (5 bases). The CDR3 contains 14 residues. The germline V and J ends were trimmed by 6 bases and 0 bases, with 8 bases remaining between them. Germline CDR1 MNHNS, CDR2 SASEGT. The CDR3 nucleotides read TGTGCCAGCAGCGCGACAGCGAACACCGGGGAGCTGTTTTTT. It is translated as CASSATANTGELFF.

This clone was recorded a few times. This chain uses TRBV5-1 with TRBJ2-1, with TRBD2 matching over 8 bases. The CDR3 consists of 15 residues. V shed 5 bases, J shed 1 base, and the junction held 5 bases outside the gene matches. Per germline, CDR1 SGHRS and CDR2 YFSETQ. This chain's CDR3 is CASSHSSGSYNEQFF. The CDR3 coding sequence is TGCGCCAGCAGTCACTCTAGCGGGTCCTACAATGAGCAGTTCTTC. The full variable domain, in which reference TRBV5-1 and TRBJ2-1 provide the parts outside the CDR3, is KAGVTQTPRYLIKTRGQQVTLSCSPISGHRSVSWYQQTPGQGLQFLFEYFSETQRNKGNFPGRFSGRQFSNSRSEMNVSTLELGDSALYLCASSHSSGSYNEQFFGPGTRLTVL.

The chain has TRBV5-1 and TRBJ2-3; a weak D match, TRBD2 (6 bases). Germline loops: CDR1 SGHRS, CDR2 YFSETQ. Trimming pared 4 bases from V and 0 bases from J, leaving 12 bases between. The CDR3 runs 15 residues. CDR3 nucleotides: TGCGCCAGCAGCCTCCGGCGGGGTAGCACAGATACGCAGTATTTT. Protein sequence: CASSLRRGSTDTQYF.

V gene TRBV19 combines with J gene TRBJ1-5, with 7 bases fitting TRBD1. Germline CDR1 and CDR2: LNHDA and SQIVND (reference sequence). The V and J ends lost 8 bases and 2 bases, in that order; junction bases with no gene match: 9. CDR3 length: 15 amino acids. The CDR3 DNA sequence: TGTGCCAGTCTACAGGACAGGAGCGGCAATCAGCCCCAGCATTTT. Translating it yields CASLQDRSGNQPQHF.

The chain recombines TRBV4-1 with TRBJ1-5; D is perhaps TRBD1 (6 bases). The CDR3 spans 14 residues. Trimming left V 6 bases short and J 4 bases short, with 13 bases between. Germline loops: CDR1 MGHRA, CDR2 YSYEKL. This chain's CDR3 is CASSQGPGNQPQHF. The CDR3 DNA is TGCGCCAGCAGTCAGGGGCCGGGAAATCAGCCCCAGCATTTT.

The chain joins TRBV12-5 to TRBJ2-7, with no clear D. Germline values: CDR1 LGHNT, CDR2 FRNRAP. The CDR3 extends over 15 amino acids. V was pared by 3 bases and J by 3 bases, with 15 bases between. The CDR3 protein is CASGFDQVTGYEQYF. CDR3 DNA: TGTGCTAGTGGTTTTGATCAGGTCACCGGCTACGAGCAGTACTTC. The complete variable domain, with remaining parts taken from reference TRBV12-5 and TRBJ2-7, reads DARVTQTPRHKVTEMGQEVTMRCQPILGHNTVFWYRQTMMQGLELLAYFRNRAPLDDSGMPKDRFSAEMPDATLATLKIQPSEPRDSAVYFCASGFDQVTGYEQYFGPGTRLTVT.

The V and J genes are TRBV12-2 and TRBJ2-7; the table's D call, TRBD2, was not checked against the DNA. TRBV12-2 is recorded as a pseudogene. The CDR3 sequence is 14 residues long. CDR3 coding DNA: TGTGCAAGTCGCGCCAGGACTAGCAGCTACGAGCAGTACTTC. Residues: CASRARTSSYEQYF.